This TCR beta chain was documented in a study of cytomegalovirus exposure and HLA in healthy donors. Regarding the study as a whole: Cytomegalovirus-associated TCR beta chains were listed, numbering 150 to 200.

The ends lost 6 bases at V and 1 base at J; junction bases unmatched: 6. In germline, CDR1 is SEHNR, CDR2 FQNEAQ (reference sequence). This CDR3 contains 15 residues. 13 Jbeta primers and 60 Vbeta primers were used for the PCR. Libraries were prepared by immunoSEQ multiplex PCR; TCRdb keeps only in-frame clonotypes and omits some of them. The data hold some 100,000 clones, with roughly 79% observed a single time. In regard to this clone: What it recognizes is unknown.

The specimen sequenced was PBMCs. This chain joins TRBV7-9 and TRBJ1-5, with 7 nucleotides matching TRBD1. The sequence derives from a woman aged 25-40 years in good health and CMV-seronegative. The CDR3, as DNA: TGTGCCAGCAGTTCGACAGGGTCAAGCAATCAGCCCCAGCATTTT. Protein product: CASSSTGSSNQPQHF.